This T cell receptor (beta chain) came from a study of T cells in Graves' hyperthyroidism and ophthalmopathy. Whole-study results and caveats: Expanded thyroid clonotypes (above 0.001) were mostly also found in blood.

The definition of stable Graves' hyperthyroidism was no ophthalmopathy progression within 18 months. Uncontrolled infection, other autoimmune disease, pregnancy or lactation disqualified patients from enrolment. Clinical symptoms, serum thyroxine and TRAb, thyroid ultrasound and orbital computed tomography together formed the diagnostic basis. This CDR3 has 13 residues. Germline V lookup: CDR1 KGHSY, CDR2 FQNENV. A note on this clonotype: Its cognate antigen is unknown. This could be a read error, since a much larger clone is one nucleotide away.

Amplification of TCR beta CDR3 regions used RNA as the template. TCR CDR3 regions were first amplified by RT-PCR with HTBI primers. TCRdb ran MiXCR on the multiplex PCR reads and lists one entry per CDR3 protein. This table has 500,000 to 750,000 distinct CDR3 sequences, 40% to 55% appearing once. This chain joins TRBV16 and TRBJ1-1, with TRBD1 as a possible D gene (6 bases). The sample comprised peripheral blood or thyroid tissue (not recorded which). This clonotype was obtained from a woman aged 18-29 years with Graves' hyperthyroidism. CDR3 loop: CASSQSGAEEASF. In nucleotides, the CDR3 is TGTGCCAGCAGCCAATCGGGGGCAGAGGAAGCTTCCTTT.